A single sample is the source of the 24 T cell receptor beta chains below, sequenced in a study of response to subunit inactivated influenza vaccine. A single record per CDR3 protein comes from TCRdb applying MiXCR to the RT-PCR reads. The sample lists 500,000 or so distinct CDR3 sequences, 15% to 20% occurring once. The specimen comprised CD4+ T cells sorted from PBMCs, sampled less than 30 months after vaccination. The receptor source for this set is a man between 50 and 75 years old who received an inactivated influenza vaccine.

This rearrangement joins TRBV20-1 to TRBJ1-4; no firm D call. Deletions cut 1 base from V and 6 bases from J, with 9 bases between. The CDR3 spans 13 residues. The germline gives CDR1 DFQATT, CDR2 SNEGSKA (reference sequence). This CDR3 reads CSARAREHEKLFF. CDR3 sequence (DNA): TGCAGTGCTAGAGCCCGGGAACATGAAAAACTGTTTTTT.

This clonotype has only one observation. The V and J genes are TRBV20-1 and TRBJ1-5, with 8 bases lining up with TRBD1. This CDR3 is built from 16 residues. The germline V gene encodes CDR1 DFQATT and CDR2 SNEGSKA (reference sequence). Trimming cost V 5 bases and J 6 bases; bases outside gene matches: 15. DNA of the CDR3: TGCAGTGCTCGGAACCCATGGACAGGGAGGGGTCAGCCCCAGCATTTT. The encoded protein is CSARNPWTGRGQPQHF.

The rearrangement links TRBV12-3 or TRBV12-4 to TRBJ2-1; tentatively, D is TRBD1 (5 bases). Trimming removed 5 bases at V and 5 bases at J, with 13 bases between. The CDR3 covers 14 residues. Here the CDR3 reads CASSPGHANNEQFF. The CDR3 coding sequence is TGTGCCAGCAGTCCCGGACATGCTAACAATGAGCAGTTCTTC.

This clonotype has at least ten counts. The V and J genes are TRBV5-1 and TRBJ2-2; TRBD2 aligns across 8 bases. V lost 2 bases and J lost 1; bases outside the gene matches: 1. There are 15 residues in the CDR3. Germline assignment: CDR1 SGHRS and CDR2 YFSETQ. The CDR3 is CASSLSGRNTGELFF. CDR3 sequence (DNA): TGCGCCAGCAGCTTAAGCGGGAGGAACACCGGGGAGCTGTTTTTT.

This clonotype was recorded a few times. V and J are TRBV6-4 and TRBJ2-2, with a weak D call TRBD1 (6 bases). Trimming cost V 2 bases and J 3 bases, with 13 bases left between them. The CDR3 length is 16 residues. In germline, CDR1 is MRHNA, CDR2 SNTAGT. The CDR3 DNA is TGTGCCAGCAGTGACCGGGAAGGGGGAGACACCGGGGAGCTGTTTTTT. Protein sequence: CASSDREGGDTGELFF.

This clonotype was counted between two and nine times. The rearrangement links TRBV12-3 or TRBV12-4 to TRBJ1-5; no clear D gene. V was cut by 5 bases and J by 9 bases, with 11 bases left in between. The CDR3 totals 12 residues. The CDR3 protein is CASSPGERPQHF. In nucleotides, the CDR3 is TGTGCCAGCAGTCCCGGTGAAAGGCCCCAGCATTTT.

There are a few counts of this clonotype. The gene calls are TRBV3-1 and TRBJ1-1, with 7 positions matching TRBD1. Germline lookup yields CDR1 LGHDT and CDR2 YNNKEL (reference sequence). The CDR3 contains 13 residues. With V trimmed by 4 bases and J by 8 bases, 7 bases remained unmatched. DNA for the CDR3: TGTGCCAGCAGCCTCCAGGGGGATGGCGAAGCTTTCTTT. Its translation is CASSLQGDGEAFF.

The rearrangement joins TRBV4-3 to TRBJ2-2, with no clear D. Germline CDR1 reads LGHNA; CDR2 reads YSLEER. The V end was cut by 2 bases, the J end by 7 bases, with 8 bases between. The CDR3 is made up of 13 amino acids. CDR3 nucleotide sequence: TGCGCCAGCAGCCAAACGGAATACGGGGAGCTGTTTTTT. Its translation: CASSQTEYGELFF.

The chain links TRBV12-3 or TRBV12-4 to TRBJ2-5; 8 nucleotides line up with TRBD2. This CDR3 comprises 16 residues. V lost 6 bases, J lost 5 bases, and 14 bases stayed unmatched. The CDR3 sequence is CASSNPGTSRAETQYF. CDR3 in DNA: TGTGCCAGCAGCAATCCTGGGACTAGTCGGGCGGAGACCCAGTACTTC.

The chain uses TRBV20-1 and TRBJ2-2, with unresolved D. Trimming left V 4 bases short and J 2 bases short, with 2 bases between. The germline CDR1 and CDR2 sequences are DFQATT and SNEGSKA (reference sequence). This CDR3 is 11 amino acids long. CDR3 DNA sequence: TGCAGTGCTACTAACACCGGGGAGCTGTTTTTT. This codes for CSATNTGELFF.

The chain is built from TRBV6-2 or TRBV6-3 and TRBJ2-1, with D possibly TRBD2 on 6 matching bases. This CDR3 is 16 amino acids long. Germline CDR1 and CDR2: MNHEY and SVGEGT. Trimming removed 6 bases at V and 3 bases at J, with 18 bases between. CDR3 amino acids: CASRRGPLANYNEQFF. CDR3 DNA: TGTGCCAGCAGGCGGGGACCGCTAGCCAACTACAATGAGCAGTTCTTC.

This chain joins TRBV20-1 and TRBJ2-7; D assignment may be TRBD1 or TRBD2 (6 bases each). Deletions cut 6 bases from V and 4 bases from J, with 16 bases between. This CDR3 is built from 13 residues. From germline, CDR1 is DFQATT and CDR2 SNEGSKA (reference sequence). The CDR3 reads CSAPIGGLYEQYF. CDR3 nucleotide sequence: TGCAGTGCCCCCATAGGGGGGTTGTACGAGCAGTACTTC.

This clonotype was detected only a few times. The genes are TRBV5-1 and TRBJ2-7, with D perhaps TRBD1 (6 bases). This CDR3 has 14 amino acids. CDR1 is SGHRS, CDR2 YFSETQ, per germline. V was cut by 2 bases and J by 6 bases, with 15 bases left in between. DNA of the CDR3: TGCGCCAGCAGCTTTTCTGGGGGCGTGAGCGAGCAGTACTTC. This translates into CASSFSGGVSEQYF. The full variable domain, its missing parts supplied by reference TRBV5-1 and TRBJ2-7, is KAGVTQTPRYLIKTRGQQVTLSCSPISGHRSVSWYQQTPGQGLQFLFEYFSETQRNKGNFPGRFSGRQFSNSRSEMNVSTLELGDSALYLCASSFSGGVSEQYFGPGTRLTVT.

This clonotype was seen a handful of times. The junction departs from the called germline gene at one end, perhaps through a read error. V and J are TRBV6-1 and TRBJ2-7; tentative D call: TRBD1 (6 bases). Germline CDR1 is MNHNS and CDR2 is SASEGT. The CDR3 is made up of 15 amino acids. Written as DNA, the CDR3 is TGTGCCAGCAGGGAAGGCAGGGGCCTGTCCTACGAGCAGTACTTC. Translating it yields CASREGRGLSYEQYF.

This clonotype was detected ten times or more. The CDR3 bases are TGTGCCAGCAGTTCAACAGGGGGCTTAGGTCAGCCCCAGCATTTT. Its translation is CASSSTGGLGQPQHF. J is TRBJ1-5 and V is TRBV12-3 or TRBV12-4, with TRBD1 matching over 9 bases. V lost 4 bases and J lost 6; bases outside the gene matches: 7. There are 15 residues in the CDR3.

This clonotype was detected only a few times. The rearrangement joins TRBV7-3 to TRBJ2-3; 11 nucleotides align to TRBD2. Per the germline V gene, CDR1 is SGHTA and CDR2 is FQGTGA. The length of the CDR3 is 16 residues. Trimming cost V 3 bases and J 3 bases; bases outside gene matches: 5. In DNA, the CDR3 is TGTGCCAGCAGCTTTCGAACTAGCGGGAGTACAGATACGCAGTATTTT. As protein: CASSFRTSGSTDTQYF.

The rearrangement links TRBV4-2 to TRBJ2-1, with 9 bases aligning to TRBD1. V dropped 1 base and J dropped 8; count of bases not matched to a gene: 9. The CDR3 runs to 16 residues. CDR1 and CDR2 from the germline V gene are LGHNA and YNFKEQ. CDR3 coding DNA: TGTGCCAGCAGCCAAGTTTCGGGACAGGGAGCGGATGAGCAGTTCTTC. Translating it yields CASSQVSGQGADEQFF.

The chain links TRBV4-3 to TRBJ1-1, with D unresolved. Trimming shortened V by 4 bases and J by 14 bases, and 8 bases separated the two germline ends. Germline CDR1 reads LGHNA; CDR2 reads YSLEER. This CDR3 has 9 residues. The CDR3 region is CASSPSRFF. Written as DNA, the CDR3 is TGCGCCAGCAGCCCCTCGCGATTCTTT.

The table lists this clonotype with many counts. V is TRBV5-1 and J is TRBJ2-1, with 7 bases matching TRBD2. V lost 4 bases, J lost 7 bases, and 11 bases stayed unmatched. CDR1 is SGHRS and CDR2 is YFSETQ in the germline V gene. The CDR3 has 15 residues. The CDR3 region is CASSPFAGVANEQFF. The CDR3 region has the DNA TGCGCCAGCAGCCCCTTTGCGGGAGTCGCAAATGAGCAGTTCTTC.

In its sample, this clonotype was seen a few times. The rearrangement joins TRBV2 to TRBJ2-3, with TRBD2 identical over 10 bases. The CDR3 has 16 amino acids. The J segment lost 3 bases and the V segment lost 2 bases, leaving 5 bases of the junction unmatched. In germline, CDR1 is SNHLY, CDR2 FYNNEI. The CDR3 nucleotides are TGTGCCAGCAGTGAACGAGCGGGGGGGCGGACAGATACGCAGTATTTT. Encoded protein: CASSERAGGRTDTQYF.

The chain combines TRBV20-1 with TRBJ2-7; 10 bases match TRBD1. V was clipped by 2 bases and J by 5 bases; unmatched bases: 15. Germline lookup yields CDR1 DFQATT and CDR2 SNEGSKA (reference sequence). CDR3 size: 17 residues. CDR3 nucleotide sequence: TGCAGTGCTAGAACTGCCCCGGGACAGGGGTCCCGGGACGAGCAGTACTTC. Amino acid sequence: CSARTAPGQGSRDEQYF.

The chain employs TRBV4-2 and TRBJ2-2; tentative D call: TRBD2 (5 bases). CDR3 size: 16 residues. The V end was cut by 0 bases, the J end by 1 base, with 9 bases between. CDR1 and CDR2 (germline): LGHNA, YNFKEQ. In DNA, the CDR3 is TGTGCCAGCAGCCAAGATAGTAGCGTGAACACCGGGGAGCTGTTTTTT. It encodes CASSQDSSVNTGELFF.

This clonotype has a handful of counts. The chain couples TRBV29-1 to TRBJ2-1; 10 bases align to TRBD2. CDR1 is SQVTM and CDR2 is ANQGSEA in the germline V gene. Germline trimming cut 8 bases from V and 2 bases from J; bases unmatched to any gene: 6. This CDR3 has 14 residues. The CDR3 DNA sequence: TGCAGCCTAGCTAGCGGGAGCACCTACAATGAGCAGTTCTTC. Amino acids: CSLASGSTYNEQFF.

This sequence joins TRBV23-1 and TRBJ2-5, with unresolved D. TRBV23-1 is assigned to the ORF class and has an uncertain function. This CDR3 contains 13 residues. Trimming stripped 5 bases from V and 5 bases from J, with 12 bases between. This CDR3 is CASSKIWVETQYF. The DNA for the CDR3 is TGCGCCAGCAGTAAAATCTGGGTCGAGACCCAGTACTTC.